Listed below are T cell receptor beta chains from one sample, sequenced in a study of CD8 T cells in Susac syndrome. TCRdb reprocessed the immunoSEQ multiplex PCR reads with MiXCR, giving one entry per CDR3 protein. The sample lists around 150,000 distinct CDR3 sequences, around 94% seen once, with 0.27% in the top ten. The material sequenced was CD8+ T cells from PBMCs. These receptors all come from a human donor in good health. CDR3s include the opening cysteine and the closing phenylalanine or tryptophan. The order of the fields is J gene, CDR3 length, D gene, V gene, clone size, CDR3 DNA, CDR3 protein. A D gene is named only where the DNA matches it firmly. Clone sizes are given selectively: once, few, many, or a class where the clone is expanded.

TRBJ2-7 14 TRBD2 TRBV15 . TGTGCCACCAGCAGGACTAGCGGGTCCTACGAGCAGTACTTC CATSRTSGSYEQYF
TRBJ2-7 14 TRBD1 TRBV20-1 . TGCAGTGCCAGGGGGACCTCGACCTCCTACGAGCAGTACTTC CSARGTSTSYEQYF
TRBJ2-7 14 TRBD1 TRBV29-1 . TGCAGCGTTGTCCCCCAGGGGGCTTACTACGAGCAGTACTTC CSVVPQGAYYEQYF
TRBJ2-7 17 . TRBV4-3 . TGCGCCAGCAGCCAGTTCACCGGACAGATAAGCTCCTACGAGCAGTACTTC CASSQFTGQISSYEQYF
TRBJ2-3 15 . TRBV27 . TGTGCCAGCAGTTTCTGGCGGGGAGGTTCAAATACGCAGTATTTT CASSFWRGGSNTQYF
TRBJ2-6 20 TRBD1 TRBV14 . TGTGCCAGCAGCCAAGATCTCCTAGACAGGGCATTAGCTGGGGCCAACGTCCTGACTTTC CASSQDLLDRALAGANVLTF
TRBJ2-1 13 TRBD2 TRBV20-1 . TGCAGTGCTAGGGATCTAGCGGGAGTTGAGCAGTTCTTC CSARDLAGVEQFF
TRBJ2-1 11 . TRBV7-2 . TGTGCCAGCAGCTTCACCGGGACACGTTTCTTC CASSFTGTRFF
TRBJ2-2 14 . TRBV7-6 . TGTGCCAGCAGCTTAGCTAGTAGGACCGGGGAGCTGTTTTTT CASSLASRTGELFF
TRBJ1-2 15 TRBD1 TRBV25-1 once TGTGCCAGCAGTGCGCAACAGGGGAGCATCTATGGCTACACCTTC CASSAQQGSIYGYTF
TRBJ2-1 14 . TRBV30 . TGTGCCTGGAGTTGGACGGCTCATTACAATGAGCAGTTCTTC CAWSWTAHYNEQFF
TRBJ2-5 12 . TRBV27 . TGTGCCAGCAGCGGTAATCAAGAGACCCAGTACTTC CASSGNQETQYF
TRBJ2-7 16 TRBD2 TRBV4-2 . TGTGCCAGCAGCCAAGGGCCCGGGACTAGCGGGTACGAGCAGTACTTC CASSQGPGTSGYEQYF
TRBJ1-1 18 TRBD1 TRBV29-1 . TGCAGCGTTAACGGGCACAGGGGGCGGGTTCGGTCGAAAACTGAAGCTTTCTTT CSVNGHRGRVRSKTEAFF
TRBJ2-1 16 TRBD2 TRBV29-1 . TGCAGCGTGCCAGGGACTAGCGGGAGGGCCTACAATGAGCAGTTCTTC CSVPGTSGRAYNEQFF
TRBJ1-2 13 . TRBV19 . TGTGCCAGTAGGGAGCGGGGAGCCTATGGCTACACCTTC CASRERGAYGYTF
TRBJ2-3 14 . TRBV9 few TGTGCCAGCAGTTGGGGGGCGGGAACAGATACGCAGTATTTT CASSWGAGTDTQYF
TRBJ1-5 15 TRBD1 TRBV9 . TGTGCCAGCAGCCCCGAGGGGACAGGGCATCAGCCCCAGCATTTT CASSPEGTGHQPQHF
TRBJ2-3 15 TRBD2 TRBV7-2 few TGTGCCAGCAGCGAGCTAGCGGGAAGTTCGGATACGCAGTATTTT CASSELAGSSDTQYF
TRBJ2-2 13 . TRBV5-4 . TGTGCCAGCAGCTTGACAGGTCCCGGGGAGCTGTTTTTT CASSLTGPGELFF